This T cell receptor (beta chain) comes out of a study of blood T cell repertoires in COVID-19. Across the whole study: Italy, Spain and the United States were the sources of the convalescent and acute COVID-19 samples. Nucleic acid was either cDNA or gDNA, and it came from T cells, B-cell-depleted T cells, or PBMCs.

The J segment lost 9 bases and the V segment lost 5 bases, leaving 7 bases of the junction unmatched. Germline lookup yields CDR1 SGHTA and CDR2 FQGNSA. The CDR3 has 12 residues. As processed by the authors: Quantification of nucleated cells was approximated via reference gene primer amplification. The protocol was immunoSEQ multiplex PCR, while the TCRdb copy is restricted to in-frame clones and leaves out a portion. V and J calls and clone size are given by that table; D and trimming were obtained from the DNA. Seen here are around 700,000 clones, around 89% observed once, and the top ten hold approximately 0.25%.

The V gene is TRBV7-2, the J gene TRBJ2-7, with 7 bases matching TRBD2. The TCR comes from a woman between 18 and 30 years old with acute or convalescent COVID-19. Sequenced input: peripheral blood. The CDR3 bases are TGTGCCAGCAGCCCTGGGGGGGGGAGGCAGTACTTC. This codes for CASSPGGGRQYF.